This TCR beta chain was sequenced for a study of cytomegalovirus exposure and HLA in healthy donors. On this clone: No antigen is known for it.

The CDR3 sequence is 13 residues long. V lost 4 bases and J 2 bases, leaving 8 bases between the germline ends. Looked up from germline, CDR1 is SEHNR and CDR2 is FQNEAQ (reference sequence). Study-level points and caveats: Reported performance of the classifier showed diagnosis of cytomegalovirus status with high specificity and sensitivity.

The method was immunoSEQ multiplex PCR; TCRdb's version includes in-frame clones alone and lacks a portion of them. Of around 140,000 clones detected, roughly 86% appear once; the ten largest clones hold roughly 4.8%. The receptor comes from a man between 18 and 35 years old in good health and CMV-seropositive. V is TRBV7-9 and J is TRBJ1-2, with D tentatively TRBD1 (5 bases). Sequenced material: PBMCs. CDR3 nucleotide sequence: TGTGCCAGCAGCTGGGAGGGGAACTATGGCTACACCTTC. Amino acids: CASSWEGNYGYTF.